The next 6 T cell receptor beta chains were all read from a single sample in a study of cytomegalovirus exposure and HLA in healthy donors. The primer mix had 60 Vbeta and 13 Jbeta primers. TCRdb keeps only in-frame clones here, not all; method: immunoSEQ multiplex PCR. The sample lists 95,000 to 110,000 clones, roughly four fifths seen once, with roughly 2.1% in the top ten. Sequenced input: PBMCs. All receptors come from a man younger than 35 in good health and CMV-seronegative.

A word on this clone: The junction does not match germline at one end; this may be a read error. The chain joins TRBV29-1 to TRBJ1-2; no firm D call. Looked up from germline, CDR1 is SQVTM and CDR2 is ANQGSEA. The CDR3 loop spans 12 amino acids. Here the CDR3 DNA reads TGCAGCGTTGAAGAAGTTAACTATGGCTACCCCTTC. Protein product: CSVEEVNYGYPF.

The CDR3 nucleotides are TGCGCCAGCAGACCCCTAGGAGGAGAGACCCAGTACTTC. This encodes CASRPLGGETQYF. The chain couples TRBV5-1 to TRBJ2-5; tentatively, D is TRBD2 (5 bases). This CDR3 contains 13 residues. Germline V gene lookup returns CDR1 SGHRS and CDR2 YFSETQ. Trimming removed 5 bases at V and 4 bases at J, with 12 bases between.

This chain connects TRBV27 to TRBJ2-5; TRBD1 agrees at 9 bases. CDR1 is MNHEY and CDR2 is SMNVEV in the germline V gene (reference sequence). The CDR3 loop spans 15 amino acids. Trimming cost V 3 bases and J 4 bases; bases outside gene matches: 6. Here the CDR3 reads CASSLGTGRGETQYF. The CDR3 DNA reads TGTGCCAGCAGTTTGGGGACAGGGAGAGGAGAGACCCAGTACTTC.

This chain links TRBV6-1 with TRBJ1-1; TRBD1 is a possible D gene (5 bases). Germline loops: CDR1 MNHNS, CDR2 SASEGT. The CDR3 covers 13 residues. V lost 2 bases and J lost 4, with 8 bases in between. As DNA, the CDR3 is TGTGCCAGCAGTGAATTGGGGGGCACTGAAGCTTTCTTT. This translates into CASSELGGTEAFF.

J is TRBJ1-2 and V is TRBV2; 7 positions match TRBD1. Germline V gives CDR1 SNHLY, CDR2 FYNNEI. V gave up 10 bases and J gave up 13 bases; unmatched junction bases: 3. The CDR3 is made up of 8 amino acids. CDR3 protein: CANSGGTF. CDR3 nucleotides: TGTGCCAACTCAGGGGGCACCTTC.

This sequence joins TRBV9 and TRBJ2-1, with D perhaps TRBD2 (8 bases). Looked up from germline, CDR1 is SGDLS and CDR2 is YYNGEE. V was clipped by 4 bases and J by 2 bases, with 16 bases between them. The CDR3 has 16 residues. CDR3 loop: CASSPRGRGAYNEQFF. As DNA, the CDR3 is TGTGCCAGCAGCCCGAGGGGGCGGGGGGCCTACAATGAGCAGTTCTTC.